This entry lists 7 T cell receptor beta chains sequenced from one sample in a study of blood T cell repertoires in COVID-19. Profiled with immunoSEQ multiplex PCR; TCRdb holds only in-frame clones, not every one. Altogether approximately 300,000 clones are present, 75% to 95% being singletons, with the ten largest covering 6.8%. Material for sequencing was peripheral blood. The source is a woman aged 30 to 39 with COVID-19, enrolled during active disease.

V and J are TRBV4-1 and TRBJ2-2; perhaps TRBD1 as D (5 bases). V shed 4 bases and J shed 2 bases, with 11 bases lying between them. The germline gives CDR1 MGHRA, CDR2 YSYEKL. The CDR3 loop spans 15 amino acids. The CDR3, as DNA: TGCGCCAGCAGCCCGACAGCCACCAACACCGGGGAGCTGTTTTTT. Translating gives CASSPTATNTGELFF.

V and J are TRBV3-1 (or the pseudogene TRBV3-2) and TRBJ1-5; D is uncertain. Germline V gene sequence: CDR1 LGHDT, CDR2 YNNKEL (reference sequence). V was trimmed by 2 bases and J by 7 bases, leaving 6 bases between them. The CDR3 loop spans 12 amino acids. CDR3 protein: CASSQSGQPQHF. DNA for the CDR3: TGTGCCAGCAGCCAAAGTGGCCAGCCCCAGCATTTT.

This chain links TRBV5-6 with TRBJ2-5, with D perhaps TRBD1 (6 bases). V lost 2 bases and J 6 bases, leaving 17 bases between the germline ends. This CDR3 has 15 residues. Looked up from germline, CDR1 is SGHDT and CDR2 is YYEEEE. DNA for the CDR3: TGTGCCAGCAGCTTTACAGGGTCCGCGATAAAGACCCAGTACTTC. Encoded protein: CASSFTGSAIKTQYF.

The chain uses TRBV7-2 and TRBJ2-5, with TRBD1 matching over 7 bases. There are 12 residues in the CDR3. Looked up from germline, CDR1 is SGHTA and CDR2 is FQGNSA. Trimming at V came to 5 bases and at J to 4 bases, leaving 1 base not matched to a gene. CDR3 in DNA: TGTGCCAGCAGCCGGGACAGAGAGACCCAGTACTTC. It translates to CASSRDRETQYF. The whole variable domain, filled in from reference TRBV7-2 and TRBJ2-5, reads GAGVSQSPSNKVTEKGKDVELRCDPISGHTALYWYRQSLGQGLEFLIYFQGNSAPDKSGLPSDRFSAERTGGSVSTLTIQRTQQEDSAVYLCASSRDRETQYFGPGTRLLVL.

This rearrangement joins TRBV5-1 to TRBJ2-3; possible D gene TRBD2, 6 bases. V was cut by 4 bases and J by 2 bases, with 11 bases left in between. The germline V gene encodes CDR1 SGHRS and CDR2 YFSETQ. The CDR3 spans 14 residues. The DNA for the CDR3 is TGCGCCAGCAGCCCCGGGACTTTCACAGATACGCAGTATTTT. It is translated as CASSPGTFTDTQYF.

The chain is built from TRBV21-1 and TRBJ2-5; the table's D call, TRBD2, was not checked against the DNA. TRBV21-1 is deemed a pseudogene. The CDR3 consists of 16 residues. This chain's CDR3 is CASSIRTSGPRETQYF. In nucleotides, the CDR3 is TGTGCCAGCAGCATACGGACTAGCGGGCCAAGGGAGACCCAGTACTTC.

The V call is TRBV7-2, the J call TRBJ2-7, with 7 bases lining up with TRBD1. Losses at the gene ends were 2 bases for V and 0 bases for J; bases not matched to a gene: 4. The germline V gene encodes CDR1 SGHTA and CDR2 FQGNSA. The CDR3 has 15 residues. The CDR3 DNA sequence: TGTGCCAGCAGCTTACGCCGGGACAGCTCCTACGAGCAGTACTTC. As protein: CASSLRRDSSYEQYF.